The clone carrying this T cell receptor (beta chain) was detected only a few times. Its antigen is currently unknown. The sample belongs to a study of cytomegalovirus exposure and HLA in healthy donors. The PCR had 60 Vbeta and 13 Jbeta primers. Generated by immunoSEQ multiplex PCR, the TCRdb table keeps only in-frame clones and is missing some. The sample yields tens of thousands of clones, roughly 71% seen once. Study-level results: Cytomegalovirus-associated status was assigned to 164 TCR beta chains. At a 0.05 false discovery rate, a later analysis found about 17,000 TCR beta sequences to be associated with HLA alleles. Beyond CMV serostatus, there was no information to go on about immune exposure.

The CDR3 runs to 16 residues. Germline V gene lookup returns CDR1 MNHEY and CDR2 SVGAGI. J gave up 0 bases and V 1 base, and 6 bases lay outside the gene matches. The clonotype comes from a man aged 65-85 years in good health and CMV-seronegative. Sequenced: PBMCs. This chain links TRBV6-5 with TRBJ2-7, with TRBD1 identical over 7 bases. The CDR3 DNA sequence: TGTGCCAGCAGTTACTGGACAGGCTCAAGCTCCTACGAGCAGTACTTC. It encodes CASSYWTGSSSYEQYF.